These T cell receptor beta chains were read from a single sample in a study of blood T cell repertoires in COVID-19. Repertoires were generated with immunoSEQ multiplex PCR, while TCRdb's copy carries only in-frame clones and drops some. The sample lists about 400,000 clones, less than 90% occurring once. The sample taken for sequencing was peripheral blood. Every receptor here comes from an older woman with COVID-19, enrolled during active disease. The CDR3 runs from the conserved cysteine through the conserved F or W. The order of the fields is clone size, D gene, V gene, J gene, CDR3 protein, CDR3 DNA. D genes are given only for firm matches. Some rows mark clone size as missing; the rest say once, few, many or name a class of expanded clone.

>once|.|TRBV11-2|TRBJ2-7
CASSKGLGYEQYF
TGTGCCAGCAGTAAGGGGCTGGGGTACGAGCAGTACTTC
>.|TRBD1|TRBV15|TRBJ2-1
CATSSPPDRNNEQFF
TGTGCCACCAGCAGCCCTCCGGACAGGAACAATGAGCAGTTCTTC
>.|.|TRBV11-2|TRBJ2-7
CASSLQGPRSYEQYF
TGTGCCAGCAGCTTACAGGGCCCAAGGAGCTACGAGCAGTACTTC
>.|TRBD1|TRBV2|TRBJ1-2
CASRPGQGADGYTF
TGTGCCAGCAGACCCGGACAGGGGGCGGATGGCTACACCTTC
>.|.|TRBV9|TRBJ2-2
CASSGKPGVHTGELFF
TGTGCCAGCAGCGGAAAGCCGGGGGTGCACACCGGGGAGCTGTTTTTT
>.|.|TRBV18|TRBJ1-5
CASSPSGSYNQPQHF
TGTGCCAGCTCACCGTCCGGGAGCTACAATCAGCCCCAGCATTTT
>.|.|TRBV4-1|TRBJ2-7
CASSVGGAAYEQYF
TGCGCCAGCAGCGTAGGCGGAGCGGCCTACGAGCAGTACTTC
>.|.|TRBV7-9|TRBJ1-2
CASSGSSDRNGYTF
TGTGCCAGCAGCGGCTCTTCGGACAGAAACGGCTACACCTTC
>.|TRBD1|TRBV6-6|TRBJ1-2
CASIKDRAYGYTF
TGTGCCAGCATTAAGGACAGGGCATATGGCTACACCTTC
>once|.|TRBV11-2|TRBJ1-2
CASSPGLDISYGYTF
TGTGCCAGCAGCCCCGGTCTGGACATCTCCTATGGCTACACCTTC
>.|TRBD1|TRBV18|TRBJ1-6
CASSPRDRLNSPLHF
TGTGCCAGCTCACCCCGGGACAGGCTTAATTCACCCCTCCACTTT
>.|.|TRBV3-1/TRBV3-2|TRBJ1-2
CASSQDDRPNYGYTF
TGTGCCAGCAGCCAAGATGACAGGCCCAACTATGGCTACACCTTC
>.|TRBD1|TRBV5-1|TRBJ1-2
CASSVDWTGGVYGYTF
TGCGCCAGCAGCGTCGACTGGACAGGGGGTGTCTATGGCTACACCTTC
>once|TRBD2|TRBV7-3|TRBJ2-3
CASSSWGQRGATDTQYF
TGTGCCAGCAGCTCTTGGGGGCAGCGGGGGGCCACAGATACGCAGTATTTT
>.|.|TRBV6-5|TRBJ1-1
CASTDGGGGTEAFF
TGTGCCAGCACCGACGGGGGGGGAGGCACTGAAGCTTTCTTT
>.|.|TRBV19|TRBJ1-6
CASSQGSSPLHF
TGTGCCAGTAGCCAAGGGAGTTCACCCCTCCACTTT
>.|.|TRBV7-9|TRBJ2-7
CASSFSQGLEQYF
TGTGCCAGCAGCTTTTCACAGGGATTGGAGCAGTACTTC
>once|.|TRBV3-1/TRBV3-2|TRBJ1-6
CASSQGAGANSPLHF
TGTGCCAGCAGCCAAGGAGCAGGGGCTAATTCACCCCTCCACTTT
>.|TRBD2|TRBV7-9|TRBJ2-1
CASSLGFRRTSGGNEQFF
TGTGCCAGCAGCTTAGGTTTTAGGCGGACTAGCGGGGGCAATGAGCAGTTCTTC
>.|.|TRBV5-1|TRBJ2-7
CASREDSRYEQYF
TGCGCCAGCAGAGAGGACAGTCGATACGAGCAGTACTTC
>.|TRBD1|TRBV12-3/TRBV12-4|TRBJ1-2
CASSTGGAYGYTF
TGTGCCAGCAGTACAGGGGGCGCTTATGGCTACACCTTC
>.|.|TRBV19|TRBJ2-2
CASSMPRGHDGGELFF
TGTGCCAGTAGTATGCCGCGGGGGCACGATGGCGGGGAGCTGTTTTTT
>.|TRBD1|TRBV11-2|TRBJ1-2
CASSLSGQRLYQGDYTF
TGTGCCAGCAGCCTCTCGGGACAGAGGTTATACCAGGGTGACTACACCTTC
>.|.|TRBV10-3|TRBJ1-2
CAIGRDTNYGYTF
TGTGCCATCGGCAGGGATACTAACTATGGCTACACCTTC
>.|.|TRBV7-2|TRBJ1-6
CASSLAERSPLHF
TGTGCCAGCAGCTTAGCGGAGCGATCACCCCTCCACTTT
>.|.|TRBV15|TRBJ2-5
CATSSGEVGGRETQYF
TGTGCCACCAGCAGTGGAGAGGTCGGAGGTAGGGAGACCCAGTACTTC
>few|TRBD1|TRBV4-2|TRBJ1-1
CASSNQGVNTEAFF
TGTGCCAGCAGCAATCAGGGGGTGAACACTGAAGCTTTCTTT
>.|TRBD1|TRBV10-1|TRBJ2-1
CARPQGLTPYNEQFF
TGCGCCAGACCACAGGGGTTAACTCCCTACAATGAGCAGTTCTTC
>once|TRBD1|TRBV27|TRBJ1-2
CASSLRGHNRANYGYTF
TGTGCCAGCAGTCTAAGGGGGCATAACAGGGCTAACTATGGCTACACCTTC
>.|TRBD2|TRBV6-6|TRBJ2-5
CASTRGDSGTETQYF
TGTGCCAGCACCCGGGGGGATAGCGGAACAGAGACCCAGTACTTC
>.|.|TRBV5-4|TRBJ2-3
CASSLDSSSTDTQYF
TGTGCCAGCAGCTTAGACTCTTCTAGCACAGATACGCAGTATTTT
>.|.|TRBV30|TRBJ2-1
CAWTPPHLLRVDEQFF
TGTGCCTGGACCCCCCCGCACCTTCTTAGAGTTGATGAGCAGTTCTTC
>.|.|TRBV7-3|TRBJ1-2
CASSSSGLYNYGYTF
TGTGCCAGCAGCTCCTCTGGCCTTTATAACTATGGCTACACCTTC
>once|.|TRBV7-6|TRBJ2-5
CASSSDMWETQYF
TGTGCCAGCAGCTCCGACATGTGGGAGACCCAGTACTTC
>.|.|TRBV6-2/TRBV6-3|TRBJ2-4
CASSSSTELAKNIQYF
TGTGCCAGCAGTAGCTCGACGGAGCTAGCCAAAAACATTCAGTACTTC
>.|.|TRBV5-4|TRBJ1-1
CASSSWSTEAFF
TGTGCCAGCAGCTCCTGGAGCACTGAAGCTTTCTTT
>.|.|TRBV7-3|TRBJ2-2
CASSLGGGGPGELFF
TGTGCCAGCAGCTTAGGTGGAGGGGGCCCCGGGGAGCTGTTTTTT
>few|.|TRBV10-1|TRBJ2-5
CASSGALAETQYF
TGCGCCAGCAGTGGAGCCCTCGCAGAGACCCAGTACTTC
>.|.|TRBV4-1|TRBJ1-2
CASSPTAQDDGYTF
TGCGCCAGCAGCCCAACCGCACAGGACGATGGCTACACCTTC